This T cell receptor beta chain was identified in a study of identical twins. Study outcomes and limitations: Not following the same donors, the study drew its conclusions from cross-sectional statistical analysis.

About this clonotype itself: Its cognate antigen is unknown.

TCRdb recomputed calls from the 5' RACE reads with MiXCR, one row per CDR3 protein. The sample includes 1.5 million or so distinct CDR3 sequences, 32% of them seen just once. Healthy Caucasians, and only they, were the donors. With 0 bases clipped from V and 4 bases from J, the junction kept 5 bases outside the gene matches. This CDR3 is 16 amino acids long. Germline values: CDR1 SGHRS, CDR2 YFSETQ. This rearrangement joins TRBV5-1 to TRBJ2-1; 9 bases agree with TRBD2. Material: cord blood. This clonotype was sampled from a newborn girl in good health. CDR3 sequence (DNA): TGCGCCAGCAGCTTGGCTCGCGGGGGGGTTTACAATGAGCAGTTCTTC. It encodes CASSLARGGVYNEQFF.